These 4 T cell receptor beta chains were sequenced from one sample in a study of blood T cell repertoires in COVID-19. Profiled with immunoSEQ multiplex PCR; TCRdb holds only in-frame clones, not every one. The data hold roughly 200,000 clones, with 84% observed a single time. The sample consisted of peripheral blood. The receptors were gathered from a human donor in a cohort sampled during active COVID-19.

The chain recombines TRBV20-1 with TRBJ1-1; TRBD1 might be the D (6 bases). The V gene lost 5 bases and the J gene lost 5 bases, with 18 bases spanning the gap. The CDR3 totals 14 residues. CDR1 and CDR2 (germline): DFQATT, SNEGSKA (reference sequence). The CDR3 protein is CSAGGGGGRTEAFF. The CDR3 nucleotides are TGCAGTGCTGGTGGGGGAGGGGGGAGAACTGAAGCTTTCTTT.

This clone was picked up many times. The chain carries TRBV28 and TRBJ2-7; 7 bases are a match to TRBD2. V gave up 6 bases and J gave up 3 bases; unmatched junction bases: 8. Per germline, CDR1 MDHEN and CDR2 SYDVKM. This CDR3 comprises 14 residues. The DNA for the CDR3 is TGTGCCAGCAGGGGACTAAAGAAAGGCTACGAGCAGTACTTC. Translated: CASRGLKKGYEQYF.

J is TRBJ2-1 and V is TRBV5-1, with TRBD2 matching over 10 bases. The CDR3 runs to 16 residues. J was trimmed by 7 bases and V by 0 bases; bases with no gene match: 7. Germline CDR1 is SGHRS and CDR2 is YFSETQ. CDR3 sequence reads: CASSLVLLAGVNEQFF. Here the CDR3 DNA reads TGCGCCAGCAGCTTGGTCCTCCTAGCGGGAGTTAATGAGCAGTTCTTC.

The chain combines TRBV5-1 with TRBJ2-2; the D is unclear. The CDR3 is made up of 11 amino acids. In germline, CDR1 is SGHRS, CDR2 YFSETQ. The V and J ends lost 2 bases and 6 bases respectively, with 2 bases between them. CDR3 sequence: CASSFAGELFF. The CDR3 bases are TGCGCCAGCAGCTTCGCCGGGGAGCTGTTTTTT.